This T cell receptor beta chain is from a study of CXCR3-negative and CXCR3-positive naive CD8 T cells (dated by TCRdb to about 2019). At the level of the whole study: In total, some 130 million TRB reads were obtained, or roughly 1.5 +/- 0.3 million reads per library. Data from ten or so donors, pooled across two independent experiments, went into the diversity and physicochemical repertoire analyses. For the TRBV-TRBJ cluster analysis, the naive subsets came from 5 donors, while the memory cells came from 3 donors.

The CDR3 runs 14 residues from the cysteine to the phenylalanine. The protein alone is recorded here. In the germline V gene, CDR1 corresponds to SGHVS and CDR2 to FQNEAQ. As regards this clonotype: The antigen this receptor binds is unknown.

For every CD8+ T cell subset, about 300,000 cells were flow-sorted straight into RLT lysis buffer, and each subset was sorted in triplicate. Naive CD8+ T cells were defined stringently as CD45RO-CCR7+CD27+CD95- to exclude memory contaminants. Peripheral blood mononuclear cells were isolated from buffy coats by standard density gradient centrifugation. Naive CXCR3-negative and CXCR3-positive CD8+ T cells were flow-sorted on a FACSAria III. An RNeasy Mini Kit was used to extract total RNA from the sorted cells. Study-wide conclusions, independent of this receptor: Because CXCR3 expression was partially decreased after cryopreservation, freshly isolated PBMCs were used for most assays. Comparably high repertoire diversity was found in both naive subsets, whereas much lower repertoire diversity was found in memory CD8+ T cells. TRB CDR3s from CXCR3-positive naive cells showed higher hydrophobicity (lower Kidera factor 4), lower energy, and higher strength and volume indices than CXCR3-negative naive cells. Because surface CD5, which is linked to self-reactivity in mice, was comparable between the naive subsets, TCR interaction strength was also inferred from TRB CDR3 physicochemical properties. Similar TRBV-TRBJ usage was shown by naive CXCR3-negative and CXCR3-positive cells from the same donor, whereas distinct patterns were shown by memory cells.

Sequencing was performed on a NextSeq 550. The Human TCR Profiling Kit (MiLaboratory) was used to prepare UMI-labeled 5' RACE TRB cDNA libraries. cDNA synthesis used the entire amount of extracted RNA, and PCR amplification then used the entire amount of cDNA produced. The libraries were made side by side, with each library going through the same number of PCR cycles. Per the authors' processing: With a minimum of two reads required per UMI, MIGEC and MiXCR pulled out about 49,000 +/- 11,000 unique UMI-labeled TRB cDNA molecules from each library. An average of approximately 40,000 +/- 10,000 functional in-frame TRB CDR3 nucleotide clonotypes without stop codons was found per library. After downsampling to 5000 UMI-labeled TRB molecules per sample, diversity metrics such as normalized Shannon-Wiener and Chao1 were calculated in VDJtools. Clonotype-size-weighted physicochemical properties of the central five CDR3 residues (interaction energy, strength, volume and Kidera factor 4) were computed in VDJtools. TCRdb reprocessed the reads and provides one entry for every CDR3 protein sequence; no DNA is given. It is TCRdb's table, rather than the study itself, that gives the V and J calls and clone size. The sample table records 41,000 or so distinct CDR3 sequences. The top ten clones comprise 1.5% to 2% of the sample.

Input material: naive CXCR3- CD8+ T cells from blood. What the cell subset or site label conveys for this sample: CD45RO-CCR7+CD27+CD95- naive CD8+ T cells lacking CXCR3 (TNR3-). In this chain, TRBV7-8 is recombined with TRBJ2-5. The receptor was derived from a human donor in good health. Some clones in this sample may be carry-over from other donors' samples. The CDR3 here reads CATRPISSQETQYF.